Below are 27 T cell receptor beta chains sequenced from a single sample in a study of T cell responses to AZD1222 COVID-19 vaccine (dated by TCRdb to 2020 to 2022). Sample time point, as interpreted from the label and publication: baseline before first vaccination. Libraries came from the immunoSEQ multiplex PCR assay. TCRdb retrieved this table from immuneACCESS and kept in-frame rearrangements only. Not all clones are present; in checked studies, unresolved V genes account for under half, and no reason is known for the remainder. Counted in this sample were approximately 110,000 clones; about 87% of them appeared once. Roughly 4.5% of the sample goes to the ten largest clones. The material sequenced was peripheral blood, taken on day 0 of AZD1222 vaccination. The origin of the receptors is an adult in good health.

The V and J genes are TRBV9 and TRBJ2-5, with 11 bases fitting TRBD1. This CDR3 contains 16 residues. Germline CDR1 and CDR2: SGDLS and YYNGEE. The V segment lost 3 bases and the J segment 5 bases; nucleotides outside the gene matches: 9. The CDR3 sequence is CASSAGTGGPLETQYF. The CDR3 region has the DNA TGTGCCAGCAGCGCCGGGACAGGGGGACCCCTGGAGACCCAGTACTTC.

Details on this clone: Other DNA sequences in the same sample also yield this CDR3. The rearrangement uses TRBV20-1 and TRBJ1-1; no definite D call. Germline values: CDR1 DFQATT, CDR2 SNEGSKA (reference sequence). CDR3 size: 12 residues. Deletions cut 3 bases from V and 2 bases from J, with 7 bases between. For the CDR3, the DNA is TGCAGTGCTAGTTCTTCTAACACTGAAGCTTTCTTT. Translation: CSASSSNTEAFF.

V is TRBV13 and J is TRBJ2-7, with 10 positions matching TRBD1. The germline CDR1 and CDR2 sequences are PRHDT and FYEKMQ (reference sequence). The V segment lost 5 bases and the J segment 7 bases; nucleotides outside the gene matches: 14. The length of the CDR3 is 16 residues. The CDR3 bases are TGTGCCAGCAGCCGTTCGCCGGGACAGGGGTCCCGGGAGCAGTACTTC. Its protein is CASSRSPGQGSREQYF.

V is TRBV5-1 and J is TRBJ1-5; TRBD1 aligns across 8 bases. CDR3 length: 15 residues. V shed 3 bases, J shed 6 bases, and the junction held 8 bases outside the gene matches. From germline, CDR1 is SGHRS and CDR2 YFSETQ. This CDR3 is CASSSSGGSGQPQHF. For the CDR3, the DNA is TGCGCCAGCAGCTCCTCAGGGGGCTCAGGTCAGCCCCAGCATTTT.

This CDR3 is CASSEARGWQPQHF. As DNA, the CDR3 is TGTGCCAGCAGTGAAGCGAGGGGCTGGCAGCCCCAGCATTTT. The gene calls are TRBV6-1 and TRBJ1-5; D is perhaps TRBD1 (5 bases). Per germline, CDR1 MNHNS and CDR2 SASEGT. Trimming left V 0 bases short and J 7 bases short, with 10 bases between. The CDR3 is 14 amino acids.

The V gene is TRBV3-1 (or the pseudogene TRBV3-2), the J gene TRBJ2-7, with TRBD1 matching 8 bases. Trimming removed 1 base from V and 2 bases from J; junction bases left unmatched: 7. CDR1 is LGHDT and CDR2 is YNNKEL in the germline V gene (reference sequence). The CDR3 loop spans 16 amino acids. In nucleotides, the CDR3 is TGTGCCAGCAGCCAAGTTCTGGCGGGACAGGCCTACGAGCAGTACTTC. Protein: CASSQVLAGQAYEQYF.

V gene TRBV4-3 combines with J gene TRBJ1-1; 8 bases align to TRBD1. The CDR3 is made up of 15 amino acids. Germline CDR1 and CDR2: LGHNA and YSLEER. V shed 1 base, J shed 4 bases, and the junction held 5 bases outside the gene matches. As DNA, the CDR3 is TGCGCCAGCAGCCAAGGGACAGGGCGGAGCACTGAAGCTTTCTTT. Translated: CASSQGTGRSTEAFF.

V and J are TRBV3-1 (or the pseudogene TRBV3-2) and TRBJ2-1; 7 bases fit TRBD2. Trimming took 4 bases from V and 7 from J; bases not matched to a gene: 4. Germline V gene data show CDR1 as LGHDT and CDR2 as YNNKEL (reference sequence). The CDR3 totals 13 residues. The CDR3 sequence: CASSPRERNEQFF. CDR3 nucleotides: TGTGCCAGCAGCCCGCGGGAGAGGAATGAGCAGTTCTTC.

The J gene is TRBJ1-5, the V gene TRBV18; TRBD1 agrees at 7 bases. The germline V gene has CDR1 KGHSH and CDR2 LQKENI. The V segment lost 6 bases and the J segment 9 bases; nucleotides outside the gene matches: 11. This CDR3 region has 14 residues. This chain's CDR3 is CASSDRVIPGPQHF. CDR3 in DNA: TGTGCCAGCTCTGACAGGGTGATTCCGGGGCCCCAGCATTTT.

This chain joins TRBV10-3 and TRBJ2-1, with 7 bases fitting TRBD2. Trimming at V came to 6 bases and at J to 2 bases, leaving 4 bases not matched to a gene. Looked up from germline, CDR1 is ENHRY and CDR2 is SYGVKD. CDR3 length: 14 residues. CDR3: CAIRGTTAYNEQFF. The CDR3 coding sequence is TGTGCCATCAGGGGGACTACCGCCTACAATGAGCAGTTCTTC.

The rearrangement uses TRBV5-8 and TRBJ1-6; 9 bases line up with TRBD1. Germline lookup yields CDR1 SGHTS and CDR2 YDEGEE. The CDR3 consists of 17 residues. J lost 0 bases, V lost 5 bases, and 6 bases had no gene match. The CDR3 region has the DNA TGTGCCAGCAGTCAACAGGGGGCTAGCTCCTATAATTCACCCCTCCACTTT. This gives the protein CASSQQGASSYNSPLHF.

The genes are TRBV3-1 (or the pseudogene TRBV3-2) and TRBJ2-1; 8 nucleotides align to TRBD2. CDR1 and CDR2 (germline): LGHDT, YNNKEL (reference sequence). The V gene end was trimmed by 4 bases and the J gene end by 6 bases; junction bases not matched to a gene: 14. The CDR3 loop spans 17 amino acids. CDR3 nucleotide sequence: TGTGCCAGCAGCCCGGATTCGGGGGGGAGGAGGGGCAATGAGCAGTTCTTC. Protein: CASSPDSGGRRGNEQFF.

This chain connects TRBV11-2 to TRBJ2-7; 12 positions agree with TRBD2. V lost 5 bases, J lost 4 bases, and 15 bases stayed unmatched. Germline-derived CDR1 and CDR2 are SGHAT and FQNNGV. The CDR3 is 18 amino acids. The CDR3 DNA follows: TGTGCCAGCAGCCCAATTAACAGACTAGCGGGAGATTCTTACGAGCAGTACTTC. Translating it yields CASSPINRLAGDSYEQYF.

In its sample, this clone was seen once. The CDR3 DNA reads TGTGCCAGTAGTATAGAGGGCAGGGGAAGGGGTCAGCCCCAGCATTTT. Protein product: CASSIEGRGRGQPQHF. The chain recombines TRBV19 with TRBJ1-5, with a weak D call TRBD1 (6 bases). CDR3 length: 16 amino acids. Germline V gives CDR1 LNHDA, CDR2 SQIVND (reference sequence). V was pared by 0 bases and J by 6 bases, with 15 bases between.

The genes are TRBV5-8 and TRBJ1-2; 8 nucleotides line up with TRBD1. With 2 bases clipped from V and 4 bases from J, the junction kept 4 bases outside the gene matches. CDR1 and CDR2 from the germline V gene are SGHTS and YDEGEE. The CDR3 sequence is 14 residues long. Here the CDR3 reads CASSFQGAVYGYTF. The CDR3 DNA reads TGTGCCAGCAGCTTTCAGGGGGCAGTCTATGGCTACACCTTC.

The rearrangement links TRBV12-3 or TRBV12-4 to TRBJ2-3; no clear D. Between the trimmed V and J ends, which lost 6 bases and 4 bases, there was a span of 8 bases. This CDR3 contains 12 residues. Here the CDR3 reads CASRHNPDTQYF. The CDR3 DNA reads as TGTGCCAGCAGGCATAACCCAGATACGCAGTATTTT.

V and J are TRBV6-5 and TRBJ1-5; tentatively, D is TRBD1 (5 bases). V was shortened by 6 bases and J by 0 bases, with 6 bases between the two germline ends. This CDR3 has 13 amino acids. Germline CDR1 MNHEY, CDR2 SVGAGI. Written as DNA, the CDR3 is TGTGCCAGCAGACAGGATAGCAATCAGCCCCAGCATTTT. This encodes CASRQDSNQPQHF.

This chain links TRBV28 with TRBJ1-1; 9 nucleotides line up with TRBD1. The CDR3 has 12 amino acids. Germline lookup yields CDR1 MDHEN and CDR2 SYDVKM. V shed 2 bases, J shed 9 bases, and the junction held 1 base outside the gene matches. The CDR3 here is CASSLGTGQAFF. CDR3 bases: TGTGCCAGCAGTTTAGGGACAGGGCAAGCTTTCTTT. The complete variable domain, with remaining parts taken from reference TRBV28 and TRBJ1-1, reads DVKVTQSSRYLVKRTGEKVFLECVQDMDHENMFWYRQDPGLGLRLIYFSYDVKMKEKGDIPEGYSVSREKKERFSLILESASTNQTSMYLCASSLGTGQAFFGQGTRLTVV.

The chain links TRBV28 to TRBJ1-4; 7 bases fit TRBD1. J was trimmed by 0 bases and V by 6 bases; bases with no gene match: 19. The CDR3 has 20 residues. CDR1 and CDR2 (germline): MDHEN, SYDVKM. CDR3 amino acids: CASSRLRGGVDVPTNEKLFF. The CDR3 nucleotides read TGTGCCAGCAGCCGCCTCAGGGGGGGGGTGGATGTGCCAACTAATGAAAAACTGTTTTTT.

The rearrangement uses TRBV15 and TRBJ2-5; D could derive from TRBD1 or TRBD2 (6 bases each). The CDR3 has 15 residues. Germline CDR1 LNHNV, CDR2 YYDKDF (reference sequence). V lost 0 bases and J 5 bases, leaving 13 bases between the germline ends. The DNA of the CDR3 is TGTGCCACCAGCAGAGATAATGGGGGGCGGGAGACCCAGTACTTC. Encoded protein: CATSRDNGGRETQYF.

The chain recombines TRBV5-1 with TRBJ1-2; the D gene is possibly TRBD1 (6 bases). This CDR3 comprises 14 residues. V lost 4 bases, J lost 8 bases, and 18 bases lay in between. Per germline, CDR1 SGHRS and CDR2 YFSETQ. Here the CDR3 DNA reads TGCGCCAGCAGCCCCGGGACACCCTCAGAGGGCTACACCTTC. Translating gives CASSPGTPSEGYTF.

This clone was recorded once. CDR3 in DNA: TGCAGTGGAGCAGAGACCTACGAGCAGTACTTC. It translates to CSGAETYEQYF. This chain connects TRBV20-1 to TRBJ2-7; D gene uncertain. With 7 bases removed from V and 2 bases from J, the gap between germline ends came to 9 bases. CDR3 length equals 11 residues. CDR1 is DFQATT, CDR2 SNEGSKA, per germline (reference sequence).

CDR3 DNA sequence: TGTGCCAGCAGTGAAACGGTAGAGACCCAGTACTTC. Amino acids: CASSETVETQYF. The chain couples TRBV2 to TRBJ2-5, with D uncertain. V lost 2 bases to trimming and J lost 4 bases, with 5 bases between them. The germline V gene encodes CDR1 SNHLY and CDR2 FYNNEI. The CDR3 covers 12 residues.

This rearrangement joins TRBV5-6 to TRBJ1-2, with D uncertain. Germline V gene lookup returns CDR1 SGHDT and CDR2 YYEEEE. V was clipped by 1 base and J by 5 bases, with 21 bases between them. This CDR3 comprises 17 residues. The CDR3 sequence is CASSLFEQTLPRYGYTF. DNA of the CDR3: TGTGCCAGCAGCTTGTTTGAACAGACACTCCCTCGGTATGGCTACACCTTC.

The genes are TRBV15 and TRBJ1-1; TRBD1 agrees at 7 bases. V was pared by 1 base and J by 8 bases, with 1 base of the junction left unmatched. CDR1 is LNHNV, CDR2 YYDKDF, per germline (reference sequence). The CDR3 extends over 12 amino acids. Here the CDR3 reads CATSRGTGEAFF. In nucleotides, the CDR3 is TGTGCCACCAGCAGAGGGACAGGAGAAGCTTTCTTT.

The chain has TRBV2 and TRBJ1-6; TRBD1 matches 8 bases. The germline gives CDR1 SNHLY, CDR2 FYNNEI. The junction had 6 bases not matched to a gene; V was cut back by 11 bases and J by 6 bases. The CDR3 extends over 13 amino acids. This chain's CDR3 is CAGRTGPNSPLHF. The DNA of the CDR3 is TGTGCCGGCCGGACAGGGCCTAATTCACCCCTCCACTTT. Together with reference TRBV2 and TRBJ1-6, the CDR3 gives the full variable domain: EPEVTQTPSHQVTQMGQEVILRCVPISNHLYFYWYRQILGQKVEFLVSFYNNEISEKSEIFDDQFSVERPDGSNFTLKIRSTKLEDSAMYFCAGRTGPNSPLHFGNGTRLTVT.

This clone was seen just once. This chain uses TRBV4-1 with TRBJ2-1; 15 nucleotides match TRBD2. The CDR3 runs 17 residues. V lost 4 bases, J lost 4 bases, and 5 bases stayed unmatched. Germline assignment: CDR1 MGHRA and CDR2 YSYEKL. The CDR3 DNA reads TGCGCCAGCAGCCCAGGACTAGCGGGAGGGCCGTACAATGAGCAGTTCTTC. Protein: CASSPGLAGGPYNEQFF.